These T cell receptor beta chains were read from a single sample in a study of blood T cells in healthy people across ages. TCRdb redid the calling of the 5' RACE reads with MiXCR, one entry per CDR3 protein. The sample lists about 1.1 million distinct CDR3 sequences; around two fifths were seen once. The sample was blood. The origin of the receptors is a man in his late teens or twenties in good health. Each CDR3 is given without its conserved first and last residue. Some rows have no size entry. The others give once, few or many, or a class for an expanded clone.

size	V	J	CDR3
NA	TRBV10-3	TRBJ2-1	AISDTLTGDPAYNEQF
NA	TRBV5-1	TRBJ2-1	VSSNNREQF
few	TRBV4-1	TRBJ1-1	ASSQELQSYTEAF
few	TRBV25-1	TRBJ2-1	ASAARGDAYNEQF
NA	TRBV25-1	TRBJ2-5	ASSQTTSGGPQY
NA	TRBV11-2	TRBJ2-2	ASSRQTGTNTGELF
few	TRBV6-2/TRBV6-3	TRBJ2-4	ASSYGEHLAKNIQY
NA	TRBV9	TRBJ2-3	ASSVDGTSGASGTQY
NA	TRBV27	TRBJ1-6	ASSLYGRGNSPLH
NA	TRBV20-1	TRBJ2-7	SAHPQGNPYEQY
NA	TRBV29-1	TRBJ1-1	SVELSGYTEAF
few	TRBV4-1	TRBJ1-1	ASSQVGVSEAF
few	TRBV20-1	TRBJ1-4	SARALAFNEKLF
once	TRBV28	TRBJ1-4	ASSLFGPGEKLF
NA	TRBV7-3	TRBJ2-5	ASSLGGESFNEQY
NA	TRBV4-3	TRBJ2-3	ASSQDRAGRPDTQY
NA	TRBV9	TRBJ1-6	ARSPAQGINSPLH
few	TRBV7-9	TRBJ1-1	ASSLNSRNTEAF
few	TRBV20-1	TRBJ2-3	SAPPEGGDTQY
NA	TRBV5-5	TRBJ2-2	ASSLWSTGELF
few	TRBV4-3	TRBJ2-3	ASSQEGAGGLTDTQY
NA	TRBV4-1	TRBJ1-1	ASSQDLRARPMNTEAF
NA	TRBV2	TRBJ2-1	ASSDSTGQYNEQF
NA	TRBV13	TRBJ2-1	ASSSPDRGQRQSGSYNEQF
few	TRBV20-1	TRBJ2-3	SASRLGGEDTQY
NA	TRBV29-1	TRBJ2-3	SVGDRGATDTQY
NA	TRBV6-2/TRBV6-3	TRBJ1-4	ASSSSDSKVEKLF
few	TRBV20-1	NA	SARTREWETQY
few	TRBV7-2	TRBJ2-3	ASSQVLAGASGDTQY
NA	TRBV5-1	TRBJ2-3	ASRGLVVTDTQY
NA	TRBV7-9	TRBJ2-7	ASSEVKGAMGQY
NA	TRBV5-5	TRBJ2-5	ASSFWEIEQETQY
NA	TRBV9	TRBJ2-1	ASGPHGDGYNEQF
NA	TRBV7-2	TRBJ1-5	ASSSETGKPQH
once	TRBV4-1	TRBJ2-2	ASSQEGGGRADTGELF
NA	TRBV6-4	TRBJ1-2	ASSNGAGANYGYT
NA	TRBV4-3	TRBJ2-2	ASSRTLGGVGELF
few	TRBV27	TRBJ2-3	ASSGGEWTDTQY
few	TRBV30	TRBJ1-5	AWSDGQSQPQH
NA	TRBV24-1	TRBJ2-1	ATSDSGGDRDRSYNEQF
NA	TRBV6-5	TRBJ1-5	ASSYSKASLSDSNQPRH
NA	TRBV7-9	TRBJ1-1	ASSFTGGITEAF
NA	TRBV2	TRBJ1-2	ASSEGIGRTNYGYT
NA	TRBV4-3	TRBJ2-1	ASSQDQGTGLRQF
NA	TRBV4-1	TRBJ1-2	ASSQPRQKTIYGYT
NA	TRBV4-3	TRBJ1-1	ASSQDPDRGNTEAF
few	TRBV21-1	TRBJ2-5	ASKVIAGEWVETQY
NA	TRBV28	TRBJ1-1	ASRDDRRRTEAF
many	TRBV12-3/TRBV12-4	TRBJ2-1	ASSPQRGGSYNEQF
NA	TRBV12-5	TRBJ2-1	ASGHQDSGLGNEQF
NA	TRBV6-2/TRBV6-3	TRBJ2-4	ASSPEGRESKNIQY
NA	TRBV7-3	TRBJ2-3	ASSFGWGPDTQY
NA	TRBV12-3/TRBV12-4	TRBJ2-5	ACSLAREQY
few	TRBV28	TRBJ1-2	ASSRAGRPDGYT
few	TRBV7-9	TRBJ2-1	ASSLKALAGLSYNEQF
NA	TRBV28	TRBJ2-7	ASSPSPSYEQY
few	TRBV20-1	TRBJ1-5	SASAQPQH
few	TRBV7-7	TRBJ2-1	ASSLAQDSYNEQF
once	TRBV7-9	TRBJ2-5	SRGGNEQY
NA	TRBV20-1	TRBJ2-7	SARCVRLAHEQY